The 32 T cell receptor beta chains reported below all come from one sample, sequenced in a study of cytomegalovirus exposure and HLA in healthy donors. The PCR used 60 Vbeta and 13 Jbeta primers. Sequencing used immunoSEQ multiplex PCR; TCRdb keeps in-frame clones, though not all of them. This sample's table reports 130,000 or so clones. The sample consisted of PBMCs. All receptors come from a young man in good health and CMV-seronegative.

This chain connects TRBV29-1 to TRBJ2-2; TRBD1 aligns across 7 bases. CDR1 and CDR2 from the germline V gene are SQVTM and ANQGSEA. V lost 5 bases to trimming and J lost 7 bases; unmatched junction nucleotides: 7. CDR3 length: 13 amino acids. The CDR3 bases are TGCAGCGTTAGGGGGCAGGGGGTCGGGGAGCTGTTTTTT. Translating gives CSVRGQGVGELFF.

The genes are TRBV11-2 and TRBJ2-4; 7 bases are a match to TRBD1. CDR3 length: 15 residues. Germline V CDR1 and CDR2: SGHAT, FQNNGV. Trimming at V came to 4 bases and at J to 11 bases, leaving 14 bases not matched to a gene. CDR3 nucleotide sequence: TGTGCCAGCAGCTCTCCGGGACAGAGCTTGAGGGTTCAGTACTTC. As protein: CASSSPGQSLRVQYF. The variable domain in full, with the rest retrieved from reference TRBV11-2 and TRBJ2-4, is EAGVAQSPRYKIIEKRQSVAFWCNPISGHATLYWYQQILGQGPKLLIQFQNNGVVDDSQLPKDRFSAERLKGVDSTLKIQPAKLEDSAVYLCASSSPGQSLRVQYFGAGTRLSVL.

The V and J genes are TRBV7-9 and TRBJ1-6; no definite D call. Per germline, CDR1 SEHNR and CDR2 FQNEAQ (reference sequence). Trimming took 5 bases from V and 5 from J, leaving 16 bases between them. CDR3 length: 16 amino acids. Written as DNA, the CDR3 is TGTGCCAGCAGCCAGGTAACAGACGGAAATAATTCACCCCTCCACTTT. Its translation: CASSQVTDGNNSPLHF.

The chain has TRBV6-5 and TRBJ2-2, with 7 bases fitting TRBD1. CDR1 is MNHEY, CDR2 SVGAGI, per germline. The CDR3 is 15 residues long. The J segment lost 3 bases and the V segment lost 2 bases, leaving 3 bases of the junction unmatched. The CDR3 sequence: CASSYQTGYTGELFF. The CDR3 DNA sequence: TGTGCCAGCAGTTACCAGACAGGGTACACCGGGGAGCTGTTTTTT.

V usage is TRBV5-6 and J usage is TRBJ2-7; D may be TRBD2 (5 bases). Trimming took off 4 bases at V and 1 base at J, with 12 bases between the two ends. Germline-derived CDR1 and CDR2 are SGHDT and YYEEEE. The CDR3 contains 14 residues. The CDR3 is CASSPLGESYEQYF. The CDR3 DNA reads TGTGCCAGCAGCCCACTCGGGGAATCCTACGAGCAGTACTTC.

J is TRBJ2-1 and V is TRBV7-9, with 11 nucleotides matching TRBD2. After removal of 1 base from V and 6 bases from J, the junction contained 2 bases not matched to a gene. Germline loops: CDR1 SEHNR, CDR2 FQNEAQ (reference sequence). The CDR3 covers 15 residues. The DNA for the CDR3 is TGTGCCAGCAGCTTAGATCTAGCGGGGGGCAATGAGCAGTTCTTC. Translated, it gives CASSLDLAGGNEQFF.

The chain uses TRBV7-6 and TRBJ2-7; TRBD2 matches 13 bases. With 5 bases clipped from V and 5 bases from J, the junction kept 6 bases outside the gene matches. The CDR3 runs to 15 residues. Germline CDR1 is SGHVS and CDR2 is FNYEAQ. Here the CDR3 reads CASSTGTSGINEQYF. The CDR3 coding sequence is TGTGCCAGCAGCACTGGGACTAGCGGGATCAACGAGCAGTACTTC.

The chain links TRBV7-9 to TRBJ2-7, with 7 positions matching TRBD1. V shed 5 bases and J 3 bases; nucleotides not matched to a gene: 10. The V gene's germline CDR1 is SEHNR and CDR2 FQNEAQ (reference sequence). The CDR3 is made up of 15 amino acids. This chain's CDR3 is CASSVGTARIYEQYF. In nucleotides, the CDR3 is TGTGCCAGCAGCGTCGGGACAGCCCGAATCTACGAGCAGTACTTC. Filled out from reference TRBV7-9 and TRBJ2-7, the complete variable domain reads DTGVSQNPRHKITKRGQNVTFRCDPISEHNRLYWYRQTLGQGPEFLTYFQNEAQLEKSRLLSDRFSAERPKGSFSTLEIQRTEQGDSAMYLCASSVGTARIYEQYFGPGTRLTVT.

The rearrangement uses TRBV25-1 and TRBJ1-1, with 7 nucleotides matching TRBD1. Per the germline V gene, CDR1 is MGHDK and CDR2 is SYGVNS. V was pared by 8 bases and J by 2 bases, with 14 bases of the junction left unmatched. The CDR3 has 16 residues. The CDR3 loop reads CASYGRGGNLNTEAFF. CDR3 bases: TGTGCCAGCTACGGGAGAGGGGGCAACCTTAACACTGAAGCTTTCTTT. The full variable domain, rest sourced from reference TRBV25-1 and TRBJ1-1, is EADIYQTPRYLVIGTGKKITLECSQTMGHDKMYWYQQDPGMELHLIHYSYGVNSTEKGDLSSESTVSRIRTEHFPLTLESARPSHTSQYLCASYGRGGNLNTEAFFGQGTRLTVV.

The genes are TRBV7-9 and TRBJ1-5; TRBD1 is a possible D gene (5 bases). Germline CDR1 reads SEHNR; CDR2 reads FQNEAQ (reference sequence). This CDR3 is 16 amino acids long. The V end lost 1 base, the J end lost 6 bases, and 16 bases lay between the germline ends. The CDR3 bases are TGTGCCAGCAGCTTAGGGTCCGGGGGGGAGATTCAGCCCCAGCATTTT. Its translation: CASSLGSGGEIQPQHF.

The chain carries TRBV9 and TRBJ1-2; 7 bases fit TRBD1. V lost 5 bases, J lost 6 bases, and 4 bases stayed unmatched. This CDR3 spans 12 amino acids. CDR1 SGDLS and CDR2 YYNGEE come from the germline V gene. The CDR3 DNA follows: TGTGCCAGCAGAGACAGGGCTAATGGCTACACCTTC. It specifies CASRDRANGYTF.

The V and J genes are TRBV5-4 and TRBJ1-2, with 9 bases aligning to TRBD1. CDR1 SGHNT and CDR2 YYREEE come from the germline V gene (reference sequence). Trimming removed 5 bases from V and 0 bases from J; junction bases left unmatched: 11. The CDR3 consists of 17 residues. CDR3 region: CASRTGTGKGANYGYTF. CDR3 nucleotide sequence: TGTGCCAGCAGGACCGGGACAGGGAAGGGAGCTAACTATGGCTACACCTTC.

J is TRBJ2-6 and V is TRBV5-1; 8 bases are a match to TRBD1. This CDR3 has 19 residues. Germline V CDR1 and CDR2: SGHRS, YFSETQ. The V gene end was trimmed by 2 bases and the J gene end by 0 bases; junction bases not matched to a gene: 10. The CDR3 loop reads CASSLSPGQAYSGANVLTF. CDR3 sequence (DNA): TGCGCCAGCAGCTTATCCCCGGGACAGGCCTACTCTGGGGCCAACGTCCTGACTTTC.

The chain carries TRBV14 and TRBJ2-4, with a possible D match to TRBD2 (5 bases). The germline gives CDR1 SGHDN, CDR2 FVKESK. This CDR3 spans 17 amino acids. Between the trimmed V and J ends, which lost 1 base and 0 bases, there was a span of 13 bases. The CDR3 reads CASSQGRRVRAKNIQYF. DNA for the CDR3: TGTGCCAGCAGCCAAGGAAGGCGGGTGAGAGCCAAAAACATTCAGTACTTC.

The chain is built from TRBV5-6 and TRBJ2-3; TRBD2 aligns across 9 bases. The CDR3 spans 15 residues. V gave up 1 base and J gave up 3 bases; unmatched junction bases: 3. Germline loops: CDR1 SGHDT, CDR2 YYEEEE. The CDR3 reads CASSLSGGNTDTQYF. As DNA, the CDR3 is TGTGCCAGCAGCTTGAGCGGGGGGAATACAGATACGCAGTATTTT.

DNA of the CDR3: TGTGCCAGCAGTGACCGACTAGCGGGGGAGTCACTCTCCTACGAGCAGTACTTC. It specifies CASSDRLAGESLSYEQYF. The chain links TRBV6-1 to TRBJ2-7; the match to TRBD2 covers 12 bases. The CDR3 totals 18 residues. Germline lookup yields CDR1 MNHNS and CDR2 SASEGT. The ends lost 3 bases at V and 0 bases at J; junction bases unmatched: 9.

J is TRBJ2-1 and V is TRBV5-6; 8 bases are a match to TRBD2. CDR1 is SGHDT and CDR2 is YYEEEE in the germline V gene. The CDR3 sequence is 14 residues long. Germline trimming cut 3 bases from V and 9 bases from J; bases unmatched to any gene: 8. The CDR3 protein is CASSSRTSYGEQFF. CDR3 bases: TGTGCCAGCAGCTCTAGGACTAGCTACGGTGAGCAGTTCTTC.

The chain is built from TRBV2 and TRBJ1-2, with D perhaps TRBD1 (5 bases). The length of the CDR3 is 14 residues. Germline CDR1 is SNHLY and CDR2 is FYNNEI. V was pared by 2 bases and J by 7 bases, with 14 bases between. CDR3 coding DNA: TGTGCCAGCAGTGAATCAGGGAGGGTAATTGGCTACACCTTC. It translates to CASSESGRVIGYTF.

This chain connects TRBV2 to TRBJ1-5, with 9 bases matching TRBD1. The V and J ends lost 5 bases and 4 bases, in that order; junction bases with no gene match: 6. The CDR3 extends over 15 amino acids. Per germline, CDR1 SNHLY and CDR2 FYNNEI. The CDR3 DNA reads TGTGCCAGCAGTAGGACAGGGGTGACAAATCAGCCCCAGCATTTT. It encodes CASSRTGVTNQPQHF.

The chain is built from TRBV10-3 and TRBJ2-1; tentative D call: TRBD2 (6 bases). Trimming stripped 10 bases from V and 9 bases from J, with 19 bases between. There are 13 residues in the CDR3. CDR1 and CDR2 from the germline V gene are ENHRY and SYGVKD. CDR3 residues: CANRLERAGEQFF. Written as DNA, the CDR3 is TGTGCCAACCGACTAGAAAGAGCGGGTGAGCAGTTCTTC.

The rearrangement joins TRBV5-1 to TRBJ2-2; no reliable D call. Trimming cost V 2 bases and J 1 base, with 9 bases left between them. This CDR3 is built from 15 residues. Germline loops: CDR1 SGHRS, CDR2 YFSETQ. CDR3 amino acids: CASSFGTVNTGELFF. CDR3 DNA: TGCGCCAGCAGCTTCGGTACGGTGAACACCGGGGAGCTGTTTTTT.

CDR3 in amino acids: CASISAVENTEAFF. The CDR3 bases are TGTGCCAGCATATCGGCGGTAGAGAACACTGAAGCTTTCTTT. This chain connects TRBV2 to TRBJ1-1; no clear D gene. V lost 7 bases and J lost 1, with 13 bases in between. CDR3 length: 14 amino acids. From germline, CDR1 is SNHLY and CDR2 FYNNEI.

The chain joins TRBV7-6 to TRBJ2-1; 11 bases are shared with TRBD1. With 1 base clipped from V and 6 bases from J, the junction kept 8 bases outside the gene matches. CDR1 is SGHVS and CDR2 is FNYEAQ in the germline V gene. The CDR3 has 17 residues. The CDR3 protein is CASSLEFPGQGGNEQFF. The DNA for the CDR3 is TGTGCCAGCAGCTTAGAATTCCCGGGACAGGGGGGCAATGAGCAGTTCTTC.

This sequence joins TRBV7-2 and TRBJ1-1, with unresolved D. The CDR3 runs 14 residues. The germline V and J ends were trimmed by 3 bases and 0 bases, with 8 bases remaining between them. Germline V gene sequence: CDR1 SGHTA, CDR2 FQGNSA. CDR3 nucleotide sequence: TGTGCCAGCAGCTTTCAAACAATGAACACTGAAGCTTTCTTT. Protein sequence: CASSFQTMNTEAFF.

The chain recombines TRBV11-2 with TRBJ2-1; 9 positions agree with TRBD1. Germline V CDR1 and CDR2: SGHAT, FQNNGV. J gave up 0 bases and V 5 bases, and 5 bases lay outside the gene matches. The CDR3 length is 16 residues. CDR3 nucleotide sequence: TGTGCCAGCAGCCTGGGGACAGGGAGCTCCTACAATGAGCAGTTCTTC. Amino acid sequence: CASSLGTGSSYNEQFF.

CDR3 coding DNA: TGTGCCATCACAGCCACAGCCGGCACCGGGGAGCTGTTTTTT. Amino acids: CAITATAGTGELFF. V is TRBV10-3 and J is TRBJ2-2; D remains unclear. The germline V gene encodes CDR1 ENHRY and CDR2 SYGVKD. CDR3 length: 14 residues. V lost 7 bases and J 4 bases, leaving 13 bases between the germline ends.

J is TRBJ1-3 and V is TRBV28; TRBD1 matches 7 bases. Germline V lookup: CDR1 MDHEN, CDR2 SYDVKM. This CDR3 spans 18 amino acids. With V trimmed by 6 bases and J by 6 bases, 20 bases remained unmatched. The DNA for the CDR3 is TGTGCCAGCAGCGCTCCAACCAGGGACAGACCACTGGAAAACACCATATATTTT. As protein: CASSAPTRDRPLENTIYF.

Here the CDR3 reads CASTTDRDNEQFF. Written as DNA, the CDR3 is TGTGCCAGCACGACGGACAGGGACAATGAGCAGTTCTTC. The chain employs TRBV21-1 and TRBJ2-1; the listed D gene, TRBD1, was not tested against the DNA. TRBV21-1 constitutes a pseudogene. This CDR3 is 13 amino acids long.

The chain uses TRBV7-2 and TRBJ2-5; 9 bases fit TRBD2. Germline CDR1 and CDR2: SGHTA and FQGNSA. The V gene end was trimmed by 1 base and the J gene end by 7 bases; junction bases not matched to a gene: 13. CDR3 length equals 17 residues. As DNA, the CDR3 is TGTGCCAGCAGCTTAGATGGTAGCGGGGGACCGGGGCGGACCCAGTACTTC. Protein sequence: CASSLDGSGGPGRTQYF. The full variable domain, rest sourced from reference TRBV7-2 and TRBJ2-5, is GAGVSQSPSNKVTEKGKDVELRCDPISGHTALYWYRQSLGQGLEFLIYFQGNSAPDKSGLPSDRFSAERTGGSVSTLTIQRTQQEDSAVYLCASSLDGSGGPGRTQYFGPGTRLLVL.

The chain carries TRBV11-3 and TRBJ1-4; TRBD1 matches 10 bases. This CDR3 comprises 14 residues. Germline V gives CDR1 SGHNT, CDR2 YENEEA. V dropped 5 bases and J dropped 8; count of bases not matched to a gene: 5. CDR3 sequence reads: CASSLGQGREKLFF. DNA of the CDR3: TGTGCCAGCAGCCTGGGACAGGGGAGAGAAAAACTGTTTTTT.

V gene TRBV6-6 combines with J gene TRBJ1-1, with D possibly matching TRBD1 (6 bases). Germline V CDR1 and CDR2: MNHNY, SVGAGI (reference sequence). The V and J ends lost 6 bases and 1 base respectively, with 9 bases between them. This CDR3 spans 13 amino acids. Here the CDR3 reads CASSQQGNTEAFF. The CDR3 DNA reads as TGTGCCAGCAGCCAACAGGGGAACACTGAAGCTTTCTTT.

The chain is built from TRBV5-3 and TRBJ1-2; TRBD1 matches 7 bases. TRBV5-3 is an ORF; its function is uncertain. CDR3 length equals 13 residues. V lost 4 bases, J lost 7 bases, and 7 bases stayed unmatched. This chain's CDR3 is CARSPGQKCGYTF. CDR3 bases: TGTGCCAGAAGCCCGGGACAGAAATGTGGCTACACCTTC.